The 24 T cell receptor beta chains presented below share a single source sample, sequenced in a study of OX40 agonist ivuxolimab in advanced cancers. Assay: immunoSEQ multiplex PCR; the TCRdb copy retains only in-frame clones and omits some. The table includes around 70,000 clones, over 80% detected once. Sequenced here: CD4+ or CD8+ T cells sorted from blood, sampled in a trial of the OX40 agonist ivuxolimab. These receptor sequences come from an adult with an advanced solid tumor such as melanoma, head and neck, liver or kidney cancer.

The V and J genes are TRBV6-6 and TRBJ2-7; D is unresolved. V was trimmed by 2 bases and J by 5 bases, leaving 7 bases between them. The V gene's germline CDR1 is MNHNY and CDR2 SVGAGI (reference sequence). The CDR3 is 12 residues long. The CDR3 DNA is TGTGCCAGCAGTTACAAGGGAAACGAGCAGTACGTC. Translated: CASSYKGNEQYV.

This clone was observed a single time. The V call is TRBV29-1, the J call TRBJ2-3, with 16 bases that match TRBD2. This CDR3 is 16 amino acids long. The V segment lost 7 bases and the J segment 2 bases; nucleotides outside the gene matches: 6. Germline-derived CDR1 and CDR2 are SQVTM and ANQGSEA. The CDR3, as DNA: TGCAGCGCCTCGGGGACTAGCGGGGGGGTCACAGATACGCAGTATTTT. It yields the protein CSASGTSGGVTDTQYF.

The chain uses TRBV6-6 and TRBJ2-7; no firm D call. Germline V gene data show CDR1 as MNHNY and CDR2 as SVGAGI (reference sequence). Trimming took off 2 bases at V and 3 bases at J, with 8 bases between the two ends. This CDR3 is 13 amino acids long. CDR3 bases: TGTGCCAGCAGTTACAACTGGGACTACGAGCAGTACTTC. Translated: CASSYNWDYEQYF.

This clone was seen just once. The rearrangement links TRBV21-1 to TRBJ1-1. TRBV21-1 is classified as a pseudogene. CDR3 size: 13 residues. In nucleotides, the CDR3 is TGTGCCAGGGGGACTCCCCTCCACTGTGGCGCTTTCTTT. It yields the protein CARGTPLHCGAFF.

The chain employs TRBV29-1 and TRBJ2-1; D remains ambiguous. Trimming left V 2 bases short and J 0 bases short, with 17 bases between. This CDR3 has 17 residues. Germline V CDR1 and CDR2: SQVTM, ANQGSEA. The CDR3 DNA reads TGCAGCGTTGAAAGTTTGTGGCACCCCAGCTCCTACAATGAGCAGTTCTTC. Residues: CSVESLWHPSSYNEQFF.

The chain employs TRBV28 and TRBJ2-7; no definite D call. Trimming left V 6 bases short and J 1 base short, with 10 bases between. CDR1 is MDHEN and CDR2 is SYDVKM in the germline V gene. CDR3 length: 13 amino acids. The CDR3 here is CASSLEGSYEQYF. DNA for the CDR3: TGTGCCAGCAGCCTAGAAGGGTCCTACGAGCAGTACTTC.

The gene calls are TRBV30 and TRBJ2-5; D possibly corresponds to TRBD1 (5 bases). V lost 0 bases and J lost 1, with 24 bases in between. The CDR3 extends over 19 amino acids. Germline lookup yields CDR1 GTSNPN and CDR2 SVGIG (reference sequence). The CDR3 reads CAWSVIRFRRAHIQETQYF. The CDR3 DNA reads as TGTGCCTGGAGTGTAATCCGGTTTCGCAGGGCTCACATCCAAGAGACCCAGTACTTC. Together with reference TRBV30 and TRBJ2-5, the CDR3 gives the full variable domain: SQTIHQWPATLVQPVGSPLSLECTVEGTSNPNLYWYRQAAGRGLQLLFYSVGIGQISSEVPQNLSASRPQDRQFILSSKKLLLSDSGFYLCAWSVIRFRRAHIQETQYFGPGTRLLVL.

This clone was detected only once. This chain links TRBV7-8 with TRBJ1-2, with D unresolved. Trimming took off 2 bases at V and 2 bases at J, with 6 bases between the two ends. CDR1 and CDR2 (germline): SGHVS, FQNEAQ. CDR3 length: 13 amino acids. CDR3 protein: CASSLMRNYGYTF. CDR3 sequence (DNA): TGTGCCAGCAGCTTAATGAGAAACTATGGCTACACCTTC.

Notes on this clone: The sample carries other DNA sequences with the same CDR3. The rearrangement joins TRBV5-1 to TRBJ2-7, with 10 bases that match TRBD1. J gave up 4 bases and V 3 bases, and 1 base lay outside the gene matches. Germline V gene sequence: CDR1 SGHRS, CDR2 YFSETQ. The CDR3 has 13 amino acids. CDR3: CASSWTGGYEQYF. In nucleotides, the CDR3 is TGCGCCAGCAGCTGGACAGGGGGGTACGAGCAGTACTTC.

The chain employs TRBV9 and TRBJ2-1, with a tentative D call TRBD2 (5 bases). V shed 4 bases and J shed 2 bases, with 13 bases lying between them. The germline CDR1 and CDR2 sequences are SGDLS and YYNGEE. CDR3 length: 15 amino acids. CDR3 region: CASSPRGWAYNEQFF. In DNA, the CDR3 is TGTGCCAGCAGCCCTCGGGGATGGGCCTACAATGAGCAGTTCTTC.

The J gene is TRBJ2-2, the V gene TRBV9; D remains ambiguous. Trimming shortened V by 6 bases and J by 7 bases, and 7 bases separated the two germline ends. This CDR3 region has 11 residues. From germline, CDR1 is SGDLS and CDR2 YYNGEE. The CDR3 sequence: CASTFDGELFF. CDR3 DNA sequence: TGTGCCAGCACTTTCGACGGGGAGCTGTTTTTT.

V and J are TRBV9 and TRBJ2-3; D perhaps matches TRBD2 (6 bases). Trimming cost V 1 base and J 2 bases, with 11 bases left between them. The length of the CDR3 is 15 residues. Germline V gene lookup returns CDR1 SGDLS and CDR2 YYNGEE. CDR3 bases: TGTGCCAGCAGCGTAAGAGGCGGGAACACAGATACGCAGTATTTT. Its translation: CASSVRGGNTDTQYF.

The chain employs TRBV10-2 and TRBJ2-1, with D possibly TRBD2 on 6 matching bases. The CDR3 runs to 15 residues. Germline V gene sequence: CDR1 WSHSY, CDR2 SAAADI. V was cut by 0 bases and J by 1 base, with 7 bases left in between. For the CDR3, the DNA is TGCGCCAGCAGTGAGTCGGGGGGATCCTACAATGAGCAGTTCTTC. The encoded protein is CASSESGGSYNEQFF.

The V and J genes are TRBV28 and TRBJ2-7; D is unresolved. This CDR3 comprises 13 residues. V was cut by 6 bases and J by 0 bases, with 9 bases left in between. The V gene's germline CDR1 is MDHEN and CDR2 SYDVKM. The DNA for the CDR3 is TGTGCCAGCAGCCCCCTCTTCTCCTACGAGCAGTACTTC. Its protein is CASSPLFSYEQYF.

The gene calls are TRBV28 and TRBJ2-6; D is ambiguous. Germline V gene sequence: CDR1 MDHEN, CDR2 SYDVKM. V lost 5 bases, J lost 1 base, and 9 bases lay in between. The CDR3 sequence is 15 residues long. Here the CDR3 reads CASSRRGSGANVLTF. In DNA, the CDR3 is TGTGCCAGCAGTCGGCGAGGATCTGGGGCCAACGTCCTGACTTTC.

The CDR3 loop reads CASSPLGTQYF. The CDR3 nucleotides read TGTGCCAGCAGTCCGTTGGGTACGCAGTATTTT. This chain uses TRBV2 with TRBJ2-3, with no clear D. V lost 5 bases and J 8 bases, leaving 8 bases between the germline ends. The CDR3 loop spans 11 amino acids. Looked up from germline, CDR1 is SNHLY and CDR2 is FYNNEI.

This chain connects TRBV6-1 to TRBJ1-5; D not certain. Germline V gene data show CDR1 as MNHNS and CDR2 as SASEGT. V was shortened by 7 bases and J by 2 bases, with 12 bases between the two germline ends. The CDR3 extends over 14 amino acids. Written as DNA, the CDR3 is TGTGCCAGCACTAGCCGAGGTGGCAATCAGCCCCAGCATTTT. This sequence encodes CASTSRGGNQPQHF.

In its sample, this clone was seen once. The chain couples TRBV6-6 to TRBJ1-3; tentatively, D is TRBD1 (5 bases). This CDR3 region has 15 residues. V was shortened by 6 bases and J by 0 bases, with 12 bases between the two germline ends. CDR1 is MNHNY and CDR2 is SVGAGI in the germline V gene (reference sequence). The DNA of the CDR3 is TGTGCCAGCAGCAGGGACGCAGCCTCTGGAAACACCATATATTTT. It yields the protein CASSRDAASGNTIYF.

The V and J genes are TRBV6-5 and TRBJ1-1; no reliable D call. V lost 2 bases, J lost 6 bases, and 10 bases lay in between. Germline CDR1 MNHEY, CDR2 SVGAGI. This CDR3 region has 13 residues. The CDR3 loop reads CASSYRGNAEAFF. DNA for the CDR3: TGTGCCAGCAGTTACCGTGGTAACGCTGAAGCTTTCTTT.

The V gene is TRBV7-2, the J gene TRBJ2-5; TRBD1 aligns across 8 bases. V lost 5 bases to trimming and J lost 5 bases; unmatched junction nucleotides: 7. The CDR3 has 14 residues. Germline CDR1 is SGHTA and CDR2 is FQGNSA. CDR3 sequence (DNA): TGTGCCAGCAGCGGATGGACAGGGATGGAGACCCAGTACTTC. Amino acid sequence: CASSGWTGMETQYF.

V is TRBV10-2 and J is TRBJ2-5; 11 bases match TRBD2. This CDR3 has 15 amino acids. Germline loops: CDR1 WSHSY, CDR2 SAAADI. The V gene end was trimmed by 6 bases and the J gene end by 8 bases; junction bases not matched to a gene: 11. This chain's CDR3 is CASSAGTSGAATQYF. In nucleotides, the CDR3 is TGCGCCAGCAGCGCCGGGACTAGCGGAGCCGCCACCCAGTACTTC.

The V gene is TRBV4-1, the J gene TRBJ2-4; tentatively, D is TRBD1 or TRBD2 (6 bases each). CDR1 is MGHRA and CDR2 is YSYEKL in the germline V gene. CDR3 length equals 19 residues. The ends were cut back, 0 bases at V and 9 bases at J, with 27 bases in the middle. As DNA, the CDR3 is TGCGCCAGCAGCCAAGATCTGGGGGCCCGGGGGCCTTTGAGCGGCATTCAGTACTTC. It yields the protein CASSQDLGARGPLSGIQYF.

The chain couples TRBV4-3 to TRBJ1-1, with D tentatively TRBD1 (5 bases). Germline assignment: CDR1 LGHNA and CDR2 YSLEER. The CDR3 is 13 residues long. The V gene lost 1 base and the J gene lost 3 bases, with 6 bases spanning the gap. The CDR3 is CASSQGQYTEAFF. The CDR3 nucleotides read TGCGCCAGCAGCCAAGGACAGTACACTGAAGCTTTCTTT.

The DNA for the CDR3 is TGCGCCAGCCGGCCGGACAACACTGAAGCTTTCTTT. This codes for CASRPDNTEAFF. This chain joins TRBV5-1 and TRBJ1-1; D remains unclear. V was clipped by 7 bases and J by 2 bases, with 9 bases between them. The length of the CDR3 is 12 residues. Looked up from germline, CDR1 is SGHRS and CDR2 is YFSETQ.